One sample yielded the 19 T cell receptor beta chains listed below, sequenced in a study of cytotoxic CD8 clonotypes in ibrutinib-treated CLL. Here immunoSEQ multiplex PCR was the method, and the copy in TCRdb shows in-frame clones only, minus some. The sample yields approximately 280,000 clones, 76% seen once. The sample was PBMCs, taken at disease progression, from a patient treated with ibrutinib. These receptors all come from a human donor with chronic lymphocytic leukemia.

CDR3 bases: TGTGCCAGCAGCTCCGGCGGAGGAAAACTGTTTTTT. It specifies CASSSGGGKLFF. This sequence joins TRBV11-1 and TRBJ1-4; unclear D gene. Germline CDR1 and CDR2: SGHAT and FQDESV (reference sequence). The V end was cut by 4 bases, the J end by 10 bases, with 10 bases between. CDR3 size: 12 residues.

This rearrangement joins TRBV19 to TRBJ2-1; 8 bases are shared with TRBD1. V shed 7 bases, J shed 5 bases, and the junction held 10 bases outside the gene matches. The germline V gene has CDR1 LNHDA and CDR2 SQIVND (reference sequence). The CDR3 runs 15 residues. The CDR3: CASTSGGYSHNEQFF. In DNA, the CDR3 is TGTGCCAGTACCTCAGGGGGCTACAGTCACAATGAGCAGTTCTTC.

V gene TRBV5-1 combines with J gene TRBJ2-7, with TRBD1 identical over 12 bases. The CDR3 length is 16 residues. Germline V gene sequence: CDR1 SGHRS, CDR2 YFSETQ. The ends lost 3 bases at V and 4 bases at J; junction bases unmatched: 8. In DNA, the CDR3 is TGCGCCAGCAGCTGGGGACAGGGGGCAATTGGGTACGAGCAGTACTTC. Translation: CASSWGQGAIGYEQYF.

V is TRBV9 and J is TRBJ2-7; 7 positions agree with TRBD1. The ends lost 3 bases at V and 3 bases at J; junction bases unmatched: 6. The V gene's germline CDR1 is SGDLS and CDR2 YYNGEE. This CDR3 comprises 14 residues. The CDR3 coding sequence is TGTGCCAGCAGCGCCTGGGACAGCGGCTACGAGCAGTACTTC. This codes for CASSAWDSGYEQYF.

The chain uses TRBV13 and TRBJ2-1; 11 nucleotides agree with TRBD2. The V gene end was trimmed by 4 bases and the J gene end by 7 bases; junction bases not matched to a gene: 12. This CDR3 contains 17 residues. From germline, CDR1 is PRHDT and CDR2 FYEKMQ (reference sequence). The CDR3 loop reads CASSSTSGRIVANEQFF. The CDR3 DNA follows: TGTGCCAGCAGCTCTACTAGCGGGAGAATTGTGGCGAATGAGCAGTTCTTC.

The V call is TRBV4-1, the J call TRBJ2-3; D might be TRBD1 (5 bases). CDR1 MGHRA and CDR2 YSYEKL come from the germline V gene. The CDR3 spans 15 residues. Trimming took off 0 bases at V and 8 bases at J, with 15 bases between the two ends. The CDR3 coding sequence is TGCGCCAGCAGCCAAGATAGGTCAGGGTTTGCTACGCAGTATTTT. Translated: CASSQDRSGFATQYF.

This clone appeared many times. Other DNA sequences in this sample translate to the same CDR3. This chain uses TRBV9 with TRBJ2-1; D is unresolved. Germline CDR1 is SGDLS and CDR2 is YYNGEE. This CDR3 spans 13 amino acids. The germline V and J ends were trimmed by 0 bases and 3 bases, with 4 bases remaining between them. CDR3: CASSVVSYNEQFF. The CDR3, as DNA: TGTGCCAGCAGCGTAGTCAGCTACAATGAGCAGTTCTTC.

The V and J genes are TRBV6-5 and TRBJ2-7; D remains unclear. The CDR3 length is 14 residues. Germline V lookup: CDR1 MNHEY, CDR2 SVGAGI. The V and J ends lost 1 base and 7 bases respectively, with 14 bases between them. The CDR3 reads CASSYWATQEEQYF. CDR3 in DNA: TGTGCCAGCAGTTACTGGGCCACCCAGGAGGAGCAGTACTTC.

This clone showed up just a few times. This sequence joins TRBV4-1 and TRBJ2-2, with D possibly being TRBD2 (6 bases). CDR3 length equals 11 residues. The germline V and J ends were trimmed by 3 bases and 15 bases, with 11 bases remaining between them. Germline CDR1 MGHRA, CDR2 YSYEKL. The CDR3 region has the DNA TGCGCCAGCAGCCAGGCAGGCGGGATGTTTTTT. Translating it yields CASSQAGGMFF.

This chain uses TRBV6-6 with TRBJ1-2; D is perhaps TRBD1 (5 bases). Trimming removed 4 bases from V and 8 bases from J, with 20 bases in between. CDR3 length equals 15 residues. The germline V gene has CDR1 MNHNY and CDR2 SVGAGI (reference sequence). CDR3 nucleotides: TGTGCCAGCAGTTTTGGGTTGATACGCGAGGGGGGCTACACCTTC. The encoded protein is CASSFGLIREGGYTF.

This chain uses TRBV13 with TRBJ2-7; the match to TRBD1 covers 7 bases. The germline V gene encodes CDR1 PRHDT and CDR2 FYEKMQ (reference sequence). Unmatched junction bases numbered 8, after V lost 5 bases and J lost 1 base. The CDR3 is 15 residues long. The CDR3 is CASSPADRPSYEQYF. CDR3 coding DNA: TGTGCCAGCAGCCCGGCGGACAGGCCATCCTACGAGCAGTACTTC.

The V call is TRBV7-9, the J call TRBJ1-2; D unclear. V dropped 5 bases and J dropped 7 bases, with 8 bases sitting between them. The CDR3 covers 11 residues. The germline gives CDR1 SEHNR, CDR2 FQNEAQ (reference sequence). CDR3 DNA: TGTGCCAGCAGCCCCCCCCCTGGCTACACCTTC. Amino acids: CASSPPPGYTF.

The chain carries TRBV6-1 and TRBJ1-1; no clear D gene. CDR3 length: 13 residues. The V gene's germline CDR1 is MNHNS and CDR2 SASEGT. Trimming cost V 6 bases and J 1 base, with 9 bases left between them. The CDR3 coding sequence is TGTGCCAGCAGGGCAGGAGGGAACACTGAAGCTTTCTTT. This sequence encodes CASRAGGNTEAFF.

J is TRBJ2-3 and V is TRBV6-6, with 12 positions matching TRBD1. Germline V gene sequence: CDR1 MNHNY, CDR2 SVGAGI (reference sequence). With V trimmed by 0 bases and J by 5 bases, 3 bases remained unmatched. This CDR3 is built from 16 residues. This chain's CDR3 is CASSYSRDRGRDTQYF. DNA of the CDR3: TGTGCCAGCAGTTACTCGAGGGACAGGGGGCGAGATACGCAGTATTTT.

This clone showed up just a few times. The CDR3 region has the DNA TGTGCCAGCTCACCCAGGCAAGAGACCCAGTACTTC. Translation gives CASSPRQETQYF. The chain carries TRBV18 and TRBJ2-5, with no clear D. The CDR3 contains 12 residues. V lost 3 bases and J lost 2, with 4 bases in between. In germline, CDR1 is KGHSH, CDR2 LQKENI.

The chain joins TRBV10-1 to TRBJ2-1; D uncertain. The V and J ends lost 4 bases and 6 bases respectively, with 13 bases between them. Germline V lookup: CDR1 WNHNN, CDR2 SYGVQD (reference sequence). This CDR3 is 14 amino acids long. The CDR3 bases are TGCGCCAGCAGTGTCTTGGGCAGAAGCAATGAGCAGTTCTTC. It encodes CASSVLGRSNEQFF.

The chain has TRBV5-5 and TRBJ2-7; 7 bases fit TRBD2. CDR1 is SGHKS, CDR2 YYEKEE, per germline (reference sequence). This CDR3 region has 14 residues. V dropped 5 bases and J dropped 0; count of bases not matched to a gene: 5. CDR3 sequence (DNA): TGTGCCAGCAGATGGCGGGAGAGCTCCTACGAGCAGTACTTC. Encoded protein: CASRWRESSYEQYF. Complete variable domain (other parts from reference TRBV5-5 and TRBJ2-7): DAGVTQSPTHLIKTRGQQVTLRCSPISGHKSVSWYQQVLGQGPQFIFQYYEKEERGRGNFPDRFSARQFPNYSSELNVNALLLGDSALYLCASRWRESSYEQYFGPGTRLTVT.

This chain links TRBV10-3 with TRBJ2-2; 10 bases fit TRBD2. V lost 10 bases and J lost 8; bases outside the gene matches: 13. Per the germline V gene, CDR1 is ENHRY and CDR2 is SYGVKD. The length of the CDR3 is 15 residues. DNA for the CDR3: TGTGCCACCGCTATACTAGCGGGGCCAGGGGGGGAGCTGTTTTTT. As protein: CATAILAGPGGELFF.

The chain carries TRBV6-5 and TRBJ2-7; D is unclear. The germline V and J ends were trimmed by 0 bases and 4 bases, with 16 bases remaining between them. Looked up from germline, CDR1 is MNHEY and CDR2 is SVGAGI. This CDR3 has 16 residues. The CDR3 DNA follows: TGTGCCAGCAGTTACTCGAGCCTAGTTCACCCGTACGAGCAGTACTTC. This translates into CASSYSSLVHPYEQYF.